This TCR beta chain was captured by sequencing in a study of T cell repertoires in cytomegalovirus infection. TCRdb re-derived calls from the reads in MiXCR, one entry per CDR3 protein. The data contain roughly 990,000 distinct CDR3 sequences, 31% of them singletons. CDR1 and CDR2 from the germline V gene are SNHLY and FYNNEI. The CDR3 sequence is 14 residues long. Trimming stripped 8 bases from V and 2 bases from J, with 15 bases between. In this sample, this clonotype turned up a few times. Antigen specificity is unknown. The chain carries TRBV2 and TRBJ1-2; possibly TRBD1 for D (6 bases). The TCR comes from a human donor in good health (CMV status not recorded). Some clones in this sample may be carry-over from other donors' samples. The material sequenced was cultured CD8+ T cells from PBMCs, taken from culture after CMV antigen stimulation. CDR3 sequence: CASLGGAGNYGYTF. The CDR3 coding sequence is TGTGCCAGCCTAGGGGGGGCCGGAAACTATGGCTACACCTTC.